These T cell receptor beta chains were read from a single sample in a study of radiation and T cells in renal cell carcinoma. TCRdb's table, derived via immunoSEQ multiplex PCR, lists solely in-frame clones and lacks some. This sample has about 150,000 clones, with about 87% found just once. The input for sequencing was blood, taken from a patient whose treatment included radiotherapy and nephrectomy. These receptors all come from a woman in her seventies with renal cell carcinoma. Both conserved end residues are part of each CDR3. The D gene is left open where the match is weak. Clone sizes are given selectively: once, few, many, or a class where the clone is expanded.

D gene: NA; clone size: few; V gene: TRBV10-3; J gene: TRBJ2-7; CDR3 protein: CAISDLYSGPYEQYF; CDR3 DNA: TGTGCCATCAGTGATTTGTATTCGGGCCCCTACGAGCAGTACTTC
D gene: NA; clone size: NA; V gene: TRBV10-2; J gene: TRBJ2-5; CDR3 protein: CASSDQETQYF; CDR3 DNA: TGCGCCAGCAGTGACCAAGAGACCCAGTACTTC
D gene: NA; clone size: NA; V gene: TRBV10-3; J gene: TRBJ2-1; CDR3 protein: CAISEAGRTASNNEQFF; CDR3 DNA: TGTGCCATCAGTGAGGCGGGCAGGACGGCGTCGAACAATGAGCAGTTCTTC
D gene: TRBD2; clone size: NA; V gene: TRBV6-5; J gene: TRBJ2-2; CDR3 protein: CASSYTSGGLGELFF; CDR3 DNA: TGTGCCAGCAGTTACACTAGCGGGGGTCTCGGGGAGCTGTTTTTT
D gene: NA; clone size: NA; V gene: TRBV7-9; J gene: TRBJ2-2; CDR3 protein: CASSLAQGRAITGELFF; CDR3 DNA: TGTGCCAGCAGCTTAGCGCAGGGCAGGGCAATCACCGGGGAGCTGTTTTTT
D gene: NA; clone size: NA; V gene: TRBV18; J gene: TRBJ1-6; CDR3 protein: CASSGRQNYNSPLHF; CDR3 DNA: TGTGCCAGCTCAGGTCGGCAAAACTATAATTCACCCCTCCACTTT
D gene: NA; clone size: NA; V gene: TRBV6-4; J gene: TRBJ2-3; CDR3 protein: CASSPQGAAGTDTQYF; CDR3 DNA: TGTGCCAGCAGTCCTCAGGGGGCAGCGGGAACAGATACGCAGTATTTT
D gene: TRBD1; clone size: NA; V gene: TRBV6-5; J gene: TRBJ2-7; CDR3 protein: CASSRGTGTYEQYF; CDR3 DNA: TGTGCCAGCAGTCGAGGGACAGGGACCTACGAGCAGTACTTC
D gene: NA; clone size: NA; V gene: TRBV4-1; J gene: TRBJ1-5; CDR3 protein: CASSQEAGRTQPQHF; CDR3 DNA: TGCGCCAGCAGCCAAGAGGCAGGGAGGACTCAGCCCCAGCATTTT
D gene: NA; clone size: NA; V gene: TRBV27; J gene: TRBJ1-1; CDR3 protein: CASSLQGRYTEAFF; CDR3 DNA: TGTGCCAGCAGTTTACAGGGACGGTACACTGAAGCTTTCTTT
D gene: NA; clone size: once; V gene: TRBV4-2; J gene: TRBJ1-1; CDR3 protein: CASSLTVPGSEAFF; CDR3 DNA: TGTGCCAGCAGCCTTACAGTCCCGGGGAGTGAAGCTTTCTTT
D gene: NA; clone size: NA; V gene: TRBV9; J gene: TRBJ2-3; CDR3 protein: CASSRIWSVETDTQYF; CDR3 DNA: TGTGCCAGCAGCCGAATTTGGTCAGTAGAAACAGATACGCAGTATTTT
D gene: NA; clone size: NA; V gene: TRBV5-4; J gene: TRBJ2-1; CDR3 protein: CASSLVGFREQFF; CDR3 DNA: TGTGCCAGCAGCTTGGTCGGGTTCCGTGAGCAGTTCTTC
D gene: NA; clone size: NA; V gene: TRBV28; J gene: TRBJ1-1; CDR3 protein: CASSPTANTEAFF; CDR3 DNA: TGTGCCAGCAGCCCTACAGCGAACACTGAAGCTTTCTTT
D gene: TRBD2; clone size: NA; V gene: TRBV7-9; J gene: TRBJ2-1; CDR3 protein: CASSLLNSGGRNEQFF; CDR3 DNA: TGTGCCAGCAGCTTATTAAATAGCGGGGGGCGTAATGAGCAGTTCTTC
D gene: TRBD2; clone size: NA; V gene: TRBV9; J gene: TRBJ2-5; CDR3 protein: CASSVYPGLAFETQYF; CDR3 DNA: TGTGCCAGCAGCGTTTACCCGGGACTAGCTTTCGAGACCCAGTACTTC
D gene: NA; clone size: NA; V gene: TRBV11-3; J gene: TRBJ1-1; CDR3 protein: CASSLRGGNTEAFF; CDR3 DNA: TGTGCCAGCAGCTTAAGAGGCGGGAACACTGAAGCTTTCTTT
D gene: NA; clone size: NA; V gene: TRBV10-3; J gene: TRBJ1-4; CDR3 protein: CAISESRGEKLFF; CDR3 DNA: TGTGCCATCAGTGAGTCTCGTGGTGAAAAACTGTTTTTT
D gene: NA; clone size: NA; V gene: TRBV10-3; J gene: TRBJ2-3; CDR3 protein: CAISESRSSTDTQYF; CDR3 DNA: TGTGCCATCAGTGAGTCGCGGTCTAGCACAGATACGCAGTATTTT
D gene: NA; clone size: NA; V gene: TRBV29-1; J gene: TRBJ2-3; CDR3 protein: CSVVHHTDTQYF; CDR3 DNA: TGCAGCGTCGTACACCACACAGATACGCAGTATTTT
D gene: TRBD2; clone size: once; V gene: TRBV11-3; J gene: TRBJ2-7; CDR3 protein: CASSLGSGTSSYEQYF; CDR3 DNA: TGTGCCAGCAGCTTAGGAAGCGGGACCAGCTCCTACGAGCAGTACTTC
D gene: NA; clone size: NA; V gene: TRBV30; J gene: TRBJ1-1; CDR3 protein: CAGSMDWSGNTEAFF; CDR3 DNA: TGTGCCGGGTCTATGGACTGGAGTGGGAACACTGAAGCTTTCTTT
D gene: TRBD1; clone size: NA; V gene: TRBV19; J gene: TRBJ2-7; CDR3 protein: CASSPLGTGDARGQYF; CDR3 DNA: TGTGCCAGTAGTCCACTCGGGACAGGGGACGCACGTGGGCAGTACTTC
D gene: TRBD1; clone size: NA; V gene: TRBV11-3; J gene: TRBJ2-7; CDR3 protein: CASSERQGLAEQYF; CDR3 DNA: TGTGCCAGCAGCGAGAGACAGGGGCTCGCCGAGCAGTACTTC
D gene: TRBD1; clone size: NA; V gene: TRBV5-4; J gene: TRBJ1-4; CDR3 protein: CASSLRDRFNEKLFF; CDR3 DNA: TGTGCCAGCAGCTTACGGGACAGATTTAATGAAAAACTGTTTTTT
D gene: NA; clone size: NA; V gene: TRBV5-4; J gene: TRBJ2-3; CDR3 protein: CASEPGGALGVDTQYF; CDR3 DNA: TGTGCCAGCGAACCCGGCGGGGCCCTCGGTGTGGATACGCAGTATTTT